The 2 T cell receptor beta chains listed next were all sequenced from one sample in a study of blood T cell repertoires in COVID-19. The data were produced by immunoSEQ multiplex PCR, yet TCRdb's version contains in-frame clones alone and is incomplete. Altogether around 160,000 clones are present, 81% being singletons, with the ten largest covering 8% to 9%. The specimen sequenced was peripheral blood. Every receptor here comes from a human donor with acute or convalescent COVID-19. The donor label of this sample is uncertain.

The chain couples TRBV10-2 to TRBJ2-3; the match to TRBD2 covers 7 bases. The CDR3 totals 15 residues. Unmatched junction bases numbered 4, after V lost 3 bases and J lost 1 base. Germline loops: CDR1 WSHSY, CDR2 SAAADI. CDR3 loop: CASSDLREGTDTQYF. In DNA, the CDR3 is TGCGCCAGCAGTGATCTCCGGGAGGGCACAGATACGCAGTATTTT.

The chain combines TRBV29-1 with TRBJ1-1, with TRBD1 matching over 7 bases. The V segment lost 1 base and the J segment 1 base; nucleotides outside the gene matches: 3. Germline CDR1 SQVTM, CDR2 ANQGSEA. CDR3 size: 14 residues. The CDR3 nucleotides read TGCAGCGTTGAAGGGGACAGCCAGAACACTGAAGCTTTCTTT. Translation: CSVEGDSQNTEAFF.